These T cell receptor beta chains were read from a single sample in a study of tumor and adjacent non-tumor tissue in lung cancer. One entry per CDR3 protein results from TCRdb running MiXCR on the multiplex PCR reads. Among almost 75,000 distinct CDR3 sequences listed, approximately 68% were seen once. Sequenced material: distant non-tumor lung tissue. The source is a woman aged 50 to 60 with non-small cell lung cancer. The CDR3 runs from the conserved cysteine through the conserved F or W. D genes are given only for firm matches. The size entry is marked missing in some rows and otherwise reads once, few, many or a size class.

V	D	J	size	CDR3	DNA
TRBV5-1	TRBD2	TRBJ2-1	few	CASSPSGRINEQFF	TGCGCCAGCAGCCCTAGCGGGAGGATCAATGAGCAGTTCTTC
TRBV6-2/TRBV6-3	NA	TRBJ2-5	many	CASRIGETQYF	TGTGCCAGCAGAATTGGAGAGACCCAGTACTTC
TRBV29-1	NA	TRBJ2-1	NA	CSVLRGREVWNEQFF	TGCAGCGTACTTAGGGGGCGGGAGGTTTGGAATGAGCAGTTCTTC
TRBV11-1	NA	TRBJ2-3	NA	CASNLLAGRDTQYF	TGTGCCAGCAACTTACTGGCGGGACGGGATACGCAGTATTTT
TRBV20-1	TRBD1	TRBJ2-3	many	CSAVRQGWTSTDTQYF	TGCAGTGCTGTTCGACAGGGGTGGACTAGCACAGATACGCAGTATTTT
TRBV12-3/TRBV12-4	NA	TRBJ2-1	NA	CASSLSPPGDEQPF	TGTGCCAGCAGTCTTAGCCCGCCGGGTGATGAGCAGCCCTTC
TRBV12-3/TRBV12-4	NA	TRBJ2-1	NA	CASSLPGHSSYDEQFF	TGTGCCAGCAGCCTCCCGGGACACAGTTCCTACGATGAGCAGTTCTTC
TRBV11-1	NA	TRBJ2-2	NA	CAIGPLKIANTGQLFF	TGTGCTATCGGCCCGTTAAAGATCGCGAACACCGGGCAGTTGTTTTTT
TRBV11-2	TRBD2	TRBJ2-7	many	CASSLRPGLAGVGEQYF	TGTGCCAGCAGCTTAAGGCCGGGACTAGCGGGAGTAGGCGAGCAGTACTTC
TRBV7-3	NA	TRBJ1-1	NA	CASSKSRDTEAFF	TGTGCCAGCAGCAAAAGCAGGGACACTGAAGCTTTCTTT
TRBV11-1	NA	TRBJ2-1	few	CASSLPPLDERFF	TGTGCTAGCAGCTTACCTCCACTGGATGAGCGGTTCTTC
TRBV5-1	TRBD2	TRBJ2-1	NA	CTSTIGTSGSNEQFF	TGCACCAGCACCATTGGGACTAGCGGGAGCAATGAGCAGTTCTTC
TRBV4-1	NA	TRBJ2-2	NA	CASNQGRYPAGELFF	TGCGCCAGCAACCAAGGACGCTACCCCGCCGGGGAGCTGTTTTTT
TRBV6-2/TRBV6-3	NA	TRBJ2-7	many	CASRHQGYEQYF	TGTGCCAGCAGGCACCAGGGTTACGAGCAGTACTTC
TRBV11-3	NA	TRBJ2-7	few	CASSLTQTHEQYF	TGTGCCAGCAGCTTAACGCAGACTCACGAGCAGTACTTC
TRBV28	TRBD1	TRBJ1-1	NA	CASSLTDRGPQSTEAFF	TGTGCAAGCAGTTTGACTGACAGGGGGCCCCAGAGCACTGAAGCTTTCTTT
TRBV6-2/TRBV6-3	TRBD1	TRBJ1-2	many	CASSLGQGRSSTF	TGTGCCAGCAGTTTGGGACAGGGGAGGAGTTCTACCTTC
TRBV4-2	TRBD2	TRBJ2-1	once	CANNQDSASGSLYEQFF	TGTGCCAATAACCAAGATTCGGCTAGCGGGAGTTTGTATGAGCAGTTCTTC
TRBV10-2	NA	TRBJ1-1	NA	CASSQYSGTETFF	TGCGCCAGCAGTCAATATTCCGGGACTGAGACTTTCTTT
TRBV4-1	NA	TRBJ1-1	NA	CVSSQDLYRVRTEAFF	TGTGTCAGCAGCCAGGATCTCTACAGGGTCAGGACTGAAGCTTTCTTT
TRBV4-2	TRBD1	TRBJ2-6	NA	CTSSQDKFGTGAPGANVLTF	TGTACCAGCAGCCAAGATAAGTTCGGAACAGGGGCTCCTGGGGCCAACGTCCTGACTTTC
TRBV11-1	TRBD1	TRBJ2-7	NA	CASGTIGLTGDEQYF	TGTGCCAGCGGCACGATAGGGTTGACAGGGGACGAGCAGTACTTC
TRBV4-2	NA	TRBJ1-2	NA	CASGQHGYGYTF	TGCGCCAGCGGCCAACACGGCTATGGCTACACCTTC
TRBV20-1	NA	TRBJ2-5	NA	CSAQYQVIQDTQCF	TGCAGTGCCCAATACCAAGTGATCCAAGATACCCAGTGCTTC
TRBV12-3/TRBV12-4	TRBD2	TRBJ2-7	medium-sized	CASSLTAGLHRNGYEQYF	TGTGCCAGCAGTTTAACAGCGGGACTACACCGAAATGGGTACGAGCAGTACTTC